The 6 T cell receptor beta chains below all came from one sample that was sequenced in a study of control samples from healthy donors and cancer patients. Measured with immunoSEQ multiplex PCR; TCRdb has only the in-frame clones, and not every one. The table includes some 170,000 clones, approximately 94% detected once. Sequenced: PBMCs. The source is a man between 60 and 75 years old with colorectal cancer.

V usage is TRBV6-5 and J usage is TRBJ2-2, with 8 bases identical to TRBD1. The CDR3 is 13 residues long. Germline-derived CDR1 and CDR2 are MNHEY and SVGAGI. Trimming removed 7 bases from V and 6 bases from J; junction bases left unmatched: 4. The CDR3, as DNA: TGTGCCAGCAAGCAGGGGGCGGCCGGGGAGCTGTTTTTT. It is translated as CASKQGAAGELFF.

The chain employs TRBV7-9 and TRBJ1-2; D is unclear. The germline CDR1 and CDR2 sequences are SEHNR and FQNEAQ (reference sequence). V was clipped by 5 bases and J by 7 bases, with 11 bases between them. The CDR3 extends over 12 amino acids. The CDR3 reads CASSLDLGGYTF. CDR3 bases: TGTGCCAGCAGCCTGGATCTTGGTGGCTACACCTTC. Drawing the rest from reference TRBV7-9 and TRBJ1-2, the complete variable domain is DTGVSQNPRHKITKRGQNVTFRCDPISEHNRLYWYRQTLGQGPEFLTYFQNEAQLEKSRLLSDRFSAERPKGSFSTLEIQRTEQGDSAMYLCASSLDLGGYTFGSGTRLTVV.

CDR3 loop: CASSSRTDNSPLHF. The CDR3 DNA reads as TGTGCCAGCAGCTCCCGGACAGATAATTCACCCCTCCACTTT. The chain joins TRBV11-2 to TRBJ1-6; possibly TRBD1 for D (6 bases). The CDR3 is 14 amino acids. CDR1 and CDR2 from the germline V gene are SGHAT and FQNNGV. Trimming left V 4 bases short and J 5 bases short, with 9 bases between.

The rearrangement joins TRBV12-3 or TRBV12-4 to TRBJ1-1, with TRBD1 identical over 7 bases. The length of the CDR3 is 12 residues. After removal of 8 bases from V and 11 bases from J, the junction contained 11 bases not matched to a gene. CDR3 in amino acids: CASRGGDRRAFF. The CDR3 nucleotides read TGTGCCAGCCGAGGGGGCGATAGGCGCGCTTTCTTT.

The chain has TRBV2 and TRBJ1-1; 8 nucleotides match TRBD1. V gave up 6 bases and J gave up 5 bases; unmatched junction bases: 2. The length of the CDR3 is 12 residues. CDR1 is SNHLY and CDR2 is FYNNEI in the germline V gene. The CDR3 DNA follows: TGTGCCAGCAGGAGGACAGGGACTGAAGCTTTCTTT. Its translation is CASRRTGTEAFF.

The V gene is TRBV6-5, the J gene TRBJ2-2; D ambiguous. V lost 8 bases and J 6 bases, leaving 13 bases between the germline ends. Germline V CDR1 and CDR2: MNHEY, SVGAGI. The CDR3 extends over 13 amino acids. CDR3 DNA: TGTGCCAGCTCCTTGGTGGGCCCCGGGGAGCTGTTTTTT. It encodes CASSLVGPGELFF.